A selection of T cell receptor beta chains follows, all from one sample in a study of cytomegalovirus exposure and HLA in healthy donors. Sequencing was performed with immunoSEQ multiplex PCR; in TCRdb, only in-frame clones are kept and a portion is missing. This sample carries about 100,000 clones, around 95% of them seen once, and the ten largest clones take 0.67%. Input material: PBMCs. Every receptor here comes from a woman in her late teens or twenties in good health and CMV-seronegative. CDR3s include the opening cysteine and the closing phenylalanine or tryptophan. D genes are given only for firm matches. Clone sizes are given selectively: once, few, many, or a class where the clone is expanded.

d_gene: TRBD1
len: 13
abundance: NA
j_gene: TRBJ1-6
v_gene: TRBV28
CDR3aa: CAAGRGTNSPLHF
CDR3nt: TGTGCCGCGGGCAGGGGGACTAATTCACCCCTCCACTTT

d_gene: TRBD1
len: 16
abundance: NA
j_gene: TRBJ2-2
v_gene: TRBV5-5
CDR3aa: CASSLIGQGNTGELFF
CDR3nt: TGTGCCAGCAGCTTGATCGGACAGGGGAACACCGGGGAGCTGTTTTTT

d_gene: TRBD1
len: 16
abundance: NA
j_gene: TRBJ2-6
v_gene: TRBV5-4
CDR3aa: CASSLGTGVGANVLTF
CDR3nt: TGTGCCAGCAGCTTAGGGACAGGGGTTGGGGCCAACGTCCTGACTTTC

d_gene: NA
len: 12
abundance: NA
j_gene: TRBJ2-3
v_gene: TRBV27
CDR3aa: CASSSGSDTQYF
CDR3nt: TGTGCCAGCAGTTCGGGTTCAGATACGCAGTATTTT

d_gene: TRBD2
len: 14
abundance: NA
j_gene: TRBJ2-1
v_gene: TRBV5-5
CDR3aa: CASSLVLAGIEQFF
CDR3nt: TGTGCCAGCAGCTTGGTCCTAGCGGGGATTGAGCAGTTCTTC

d_gene: TRBD1
len: 14
abundance: few
j_gene: TRBJ2-1
v_gene: TRBV7-9
CDR3aa: CASSLGQGRNEQFF
CDR3nt: TGTGCCAGCAGCTTAGGACAGGGTAGGAATGAGCAGTTCTTC

d_gene: NA
len: 18
abundance: NA
j_gene: TRBJ2-2
v_gene: TRBV28
CDR3aa: CASCSFETTLGNTGELFF
CDR3nt: TGTGCCAGCTGCTCGTTCGAGACTACGTTGGGAAACACCGGGGAGCTGTTTTTT

d_gene: NA
len: 12
abundance: NA
j_gene: TRBJ1-1
v_gene: TRBV23-1
CDR3aa: CASPRRVYEAFF
CDR3nt: TGCGCCAGCCCCAGGCGAGTGTACGAAGCTTTCTTT

d_gene: TRBD2
len: 16
abundance: NA
j_gene: TRBJ2-1
v_gene: TRBV5-4
CDR3aa: CASSLGFSGGPNEQFF
CDR3nt: TGTGCCAGCAGCCTAGGGTTTAGCGGGGGCCCAAATGAGCAGTTCTTC

d_gene: NA
len: 15
abundance: NA
j_gene: TRBJ1-2
v_gene: TRBV15
CDR3aa: CATSRDGGKGYGYTF
CDR3nt: TGTGCCACCAGCAGAGACGGGGGAAAAGGCTATGGCTACACCTTC

d_gene: NA
len: 15
abundance: NA
j_gene: TRBJ2-5
v_gene: TRBV9
CDR3aa: CASSVGGPSIGTQYF
CDR3nt: TGTGCCAGCAGCGTGGGGGGGCCAAGTATTGGGACCCAGTACTTC

d_gene: TRBD1
len: 14
abundance: NA
j_gene: TRBJ2-7
v_gene: TRBV6-1
CDR3aa: CASRDRDRGNEQYF
CDR3nt: TGTGCCAGCAGGGACCGGGACAGGGGCAACGAGCAGTACTTC

d_gene: NA
len: 15
abundance: NA
j_gene: TRBJ2-3
v_gene: TRBV28
CDR3aa: CASSLQASSTDTQYF
CDR3nt: TGTGCCAGCAGCCTACAGGCCTCTAGCACAGATACGCAGTATTTT

d_gene: NA
len: 15
abundance: NA
j_gene: TRBJ1-5
v_gene: TRBV6-5
CDR3aa: CASSYAAGSNQPQHF
CDR3nt: TGTGCCAGCAGTTACGCGGCGGGGAGCAATCAGCCCCAGCATTTT

d_gene: NA
len: 13
abundance: NA
j_gene: TRBJ1-1
v_gene: TRBV7-9
CDR3aa: CASSLDSNTEAFF
CDR3nt: TGTGCCAGCAGCTTAGACTCAAACACTGAAGCTTTCTTT

d_gene: TRBD2
len: 17
abundance: NA
j_gene: TRBJ2-3
v_gene: TRBV19
CDR3aa: CASSDVGGGGSTDTQYF
CDR3nt: TGTGCCAGTAGTGACGTGGGCGGGGGGGGTAGCACAGATACGCAGTATTTT

d_gene: TRBD1
len: 15
abundance: NA
j_gene: TRBJ1-2
v_gene: TRBV19
CDR3aa: CASSTGQPSNYGYTF
CDR3nt: TGTGCCAGTAGTACGGGACAGCCCTCTAACTATGGCTACACCTTC

d_gene: TRBD1
len: 13
abundance: NA
j_gene: TRBJ2-7
v_gene: TRBV19
CDR3aa: CASGTGRSYEQYF
CDR3nt: TGTGCCAGTGGGACAGGTCGCTCCTACGAGCAGTACTTC

d_gene: NA
len: 16
abundance: once
j_gene: TRBJ1-5
v_gene: TRBV19
CDR3aa: CASSIDSGGPNQPQHF
CDR3nt: TGTGCCAGTAGTATAGATTCGGGGGGCCCCAATCAGCCCCAGCATTTT

d_gene: NA
len: 15
abundance: once
j_gene: TRBJ1-6
v_gene: TRBV25-1
CDR3aa: CASSPPREGRSPLHF
CDR3nt: TGTGCCAGCAGTCCCCCTCGGGAGGGGCGTTCACCCCTCCACTTT

d_gene: TRBD2
len: 17
abundance: NA
j_gene: TRBJ2-3
v_gene: TRBV5-6
CDR3aa: CASRGMTSGTFTDTQYF
CDR3nt: TGTGCCAGCAGAGGGATGACTAGCGGGACCTTCACAGATACGCAGTATTTT

d_gene: NA
len: 14
abundance: NA
j_gene: TRBJ2-7
v_gene: TRBV30
CDR3aa: CAGEREGAPYEQYF
CDR3nt: TGTGCCGGGGAAAGAGAGGGAGCCCCCTACGAGCAGTACTTC